This entry describes one T cell receptor (beta chain). This CDR3 spans 14 amino acids. Trimming stripped 3 bases from V and 2 bases from J, with 8 bases between. Germline V CDR1 and CDR2: MDHEN, SYDVKM. In the authors' methods: Amplification of reference gene primers was used by the study to estimate nucleated cell counts. Only in-frame clones appear in the TCRdb table, and some are missing; sequencing was by immunoSEQ multiplex PCR. Clonal size and the V and J genes are those of that table, whereas D and trimming came from the DNA. Among about 46,000 clones listed, approximately 88% were seen once. This specimen belongs to a study of blood T cell repertoires in COVID-19. Study background: COVID-19 samples collected from the United States, Italy and Spain covered acute and convalescent phases. PBMCs, B-cell-depleted T cells, or T cells were the source of the cDNA or gDNA that made up the material.

The receptor's source is a human donor with active COVID-19. The donor label of this sample is uncertain. Material for sequencing was peripheral blood. The V and J genes are TRBV28 and TRBJ1-5; D perhaps matches TRBD1 (6 bases). The CDR3 DNA reads as TGTGCCAGCAGTTTTAGACAGGGCAATCAGCCCCAGCATTTT. Translated: CASSFRQGNQPQHF.